This note documents a single TCR beta chain sequence. Repertoires were generated with immunoSEQ multiplex PCR, while TCRdb's copy carries only in-frame clones and drops some. Of hundreds of thousands of clones in the sample, approximately 95% were seen once. This specimen belongs to a study of shared clonotypes between healthy human individuals. Study-wide context: Three plates were used per donor for CD4 naive, three for CD4 memory, two for CD8 naive and one for CD8 memory.

The CDR3 spans 13 residues. Germline CDR1 SQVTM, CDR2 ANQGSEA. V lost 5 bases, J lost 6 bases, and 13 bases lay in between. Material for sequencing was naive CD4+ T cells sorted from blood. Documented subset: CD45RA+ positively selected. The chain joins TRBV29-1 to TRBJ1-4, with a tentative D call TRBD1 (6 bases). The source is a woman aged 25 to 39 in good health. The CDR3 loop reads CSVLWGGYEKLFF. CDR3 bases: TGCAGCGTTCTATGGGGGGGCTATGAAAAACTGTTTTTT.